Reported below is one T cell receptor beta chain. What it binds is unknown. This specimen belongs to a study of CXCR3-negative and CXCR3-positive naive CD8 T cells. Findings and limits, study-wide: Memory cells diverged, while naive CXCR3-positive and CXCR3-negative cells had similar TRBV-TRBJ usage. Memory CD8+ T cell repertoires were far less diverse than both naive subsets. Once cells were cryopreserved, CXCR3 expression went down partly, and most assays used fresh PBMCs.

UMI-labeled 5' RACE yielded the TRB cDNA libraries. TCRdb re-called the 5' RACE reads; every CDR3 protein appears as one record, without DNA. This listing includes tens of thousands of distinct CDR3 sequences. Researchers sorted 300,000 cells of each CD8+ T cell subset in triplicate. There are 12 residues in the CDR3. V is TRBV12-3 or TRBV12-4 and J is TRBJ2-1; the D gene TCRdb calls, TRBD1, cannot be checked with no DNA. Sequencing was done on a sample of memory CD8+ T cells from blood. This TCR was recovered from a human donor in good health. Some clones in this sample may be carry-over from other donors' samples. CDR3 loop: CASRGGVNEQFF.